This entry concerns a single T cell receptor (beta chain). The clone's antigen remains unknown. Base qualities are not recorded, but no much larger clone differs from it by a single base. From the germline V gene, CDR1 is SQVTM and CDR2 is ANQGSEA. The CDR3, from cysteine to phenylalanine, totals 15 residues. The DNA shown is the 45-base CDR3, in frame from base 1. For this chain, trimming is 2 bases at the V end and 5 bases at the J end, and the number of junction bases without a gene match is 3. The data derive from a study of shared T cell receptors in the human thymus (dated by TCRdb to the early 2020s). At the level of the whole study: The study examined how self-reactive, shared T-cell receptor alpha chains are generated in the human thymus.

The method was the immunoSEQ multiplex PCR assay. Here the immuneACCESS table is served through TCRdb, limited to in-frame sequences with V and J called. Missing clones are a known gap in these copies; in checked studies unresolved V genes cover under half, and the rest lacks a known reason. The sample table records 500,000 to 850,000 clones; around 87% of these occur just once. The biggest ten clones account for 0.009% to 0.0095% of the sample. The same sample was also studied in work on human thymus T cells. As noted in the second study: Immunologically healthy infants undergoing open corrective cardiac surgery for congenital heart defects in Finland were used as donors. Thymus tissue was obtained as surgical resects removed during corrective cardiac surgery. Both the thymic and the peripheral blood repertoires appeared to show biased V and J gene segment usage. According to the related research, thymic TCR repertoires were highly overlapping among unrelated individuals. The study characterized TCR alpha and beta repertoires from fewer than 10 infant thymus samples and a few related peripheral blood samples. The cohort included six male and two female infants, with donor ages spanning 7 to 244 days. Thymocytes were mechanically released from the tissue and were stored as pellets of about 10-30 million cells at -70 degrees C. A QIAsymphony instrument was used to extract genomic DNA from frozen cell pellets. Using the immunoSEQ multiplex PCR assay, the TCRB and TCRAD loci were amplified from a standardized quantity of quality-controlled genomic DNA. The amplicons covered the V(D)J region and were long enough to include the CDR3 and to identify the V and J genes. Through the commercial immunoSEQ service, the amplicons were sequenced on an Illumina platform. Corrections for primer bias and sequencing errors followed previously described methods, while TCRAD and TCRB definitions were based on the IMGT database. The repertoires were analysed using immunoSEQ Analyzer 3.0 and VDJTools for basic statistics, V/J segment usage, diversity estimates, rarefaction and pairwise overlap. Chao1, ChaoE, Efron-Thisted, Shannon and inverse Simpson indices were used to estimate diversity, which was also estimated on datasets down-sampled to the smallest sample. Repertoire overlap was determined by strict matching of CDR3 nucleotide sequence, V gene and J gene, and Jaccard-based multidimensional scaling clustering was applied. On average, approximately 860,000 unique TCRB clonotypes were obtained from thymus samples, compared with about 84,000 from blood samples.

Sequenced: thymocytes. Rearrangement joined TRBV29-1 to TRBJ2-1, and 13 bases in between align with TRBD2. The sequence came from a boy less than two years old with a congenital heart defect. Donor details come from another sample of the same person, matched by shared clones. The CDR3 loop reads CSVEQTSGRDNEQFF. The DNA sequence follows: TGCAGCGTTGAACAAACTAGCGGGAGGGACAATGAGCAGTTCTTC.